The rows below give T cell receptor beta chains drawn from one sample of a study of cytomegalovirus exposure and HLA in healthy donors. Profiled with immunoSEQ multiplex PCR; TCRdb holds only in-frame clones, not every one. The table has over 100,000 clones, about 91% seen once; the top ten hold more than 1%. Sequencing was done on a sample of PBMCs. These receptors were obtained from a woman between 18 and 29 years old in good health and CMV-seronegative. CDR3s include the opening cysteine and the closing phenylalanine or tryptophan. Each record gives: V gene, D gene, clone size, J gene, CDR3 protein, CDR3 DNA. D genes are given only for firm matches. Some rows have no size entry. The others give once, few or many, or a class for an expanded clone.

v_gene: TRBV6-1; d_gene: .; abundance: .; j_gene: TRBJ1-2; CDR3aa: CASSSAGDGYGYTF; CDR3nt: TGTGCCAGCAGTTCAGCAGGGGATGGCTATGGCTACACCTTC
v_gene: TRBV19; d_gene: TRBD2; abundance: .; j_gene: TRBJ2-3; CDR3aa: CASSILAGGVDTQYF; CDR3nt: TGTGCCAGTAGTATTTTAGCGGGTGGGGTAGATACGCAGTATTTT
v_gene: TRBV10-3; d_gene: TRBD1; abundance: .; j_gene: TRBJ1-2; CDR3aa: CAISPTGDGYTF; CDR3nt: TGTGCCATCAGTCCAACAGGGGATGGCTACACCTTC
v_gene: TRBV11-1; d_gene: TRBD1; abundance: .; j_gene: TRBJ1-2; CDR3aa: CASSRLQGPLDSTF; CDR3nt: TGTGCCAGCAGCCGCCTACAGGGGCCCTTAGACAGCACCTTC
v_gene: TRBV6-6; d_gene: .; abundance: .; j_gene: TRBJ1-2; CDR3aa: CASRRTGYDGYTF; CDR3nt: TGTGCCAGCAGACGGACGGGGTATGATGGCTACACCTTC
v_gene: TRBV11-3; d_gene: .; abundance: .; j_gene: TRBJ2-2; CDR3aa: CASSYYTGNTGELFF; CDR3nt: TGTGCCAGCAGCTATTATACAGGGAACACCGGGGAGCTGTTTTTT
v_gene: TRBV2; d_gene: .; abundance: .; j_gene: TRBJ2-1; CDR3aa: CASRYRGLTYNEQFF; CDR3nt: TGTGCCAGCAGGTATAGGGGTCTAACTTACAATGAGCAGTTCTTC
v_gene: TRBV18; d_gene: TRBD1; abundance: .; j_gene: TRBJ1-5; CDR3aa: CASSMSTGSPQPQHF; CDR3nt: TGTGCCAGCTCCATGTCGACAGGGAGTCCTCAGCCCCAGCATTTT
v_gene: TRBV5-1; d_gene: TRBD1; abundance: once; j_gene: TRBJ2-7; CDR3aa: CASSSTGTGRWEQYF; CDR3nt: TGCGCCAGCAGCTCGACCGGGACAGGGCGTTGGGAGCAGTACTTC
v_gene: TRBV6-5; d_gene: .; abundance: .; j_gene: TRBJ2-7; CDR3aa: CASRSGDEQYF; CDR3nt: TGTGCCAGCAGATCAGGGGACGAGCAGTACTTC
v_gene: TRBV6-6; d_gene: .; abundance: .; j_gene: TRBJ1-1; CDR3aa: CASSPGQNTEAFF; CDR3nt: TGTGCCAGCAGCCCAGGACAGAACACTGAAGCTTTCTTT
v_gene: TRBV6-1; d_gene: .; abundance: .; j_gene: TRBJ1-1; CDR3aa: CASSAAHPFAFF; CDR3nt: TGTGCCAGCAGTGCAGCACACCCGTTTGCTTTCTTT
v_gene: TRBV14; d_gene: .; abundance: .; j_gene: TRBJ2-7; CDR3aa: CASSRASSYEQYF; CDR3nt: TGTGCCAGCAGCCGGGCGTCCTCCTACGAGCAGTACTTC
v_gene: TRBV27; d_gene: TRBD1; abundance: .; j_gene: TRBJ1-5; CDR3aa: CASSPPRGLNQPQHF; CDR3nt: TGTGCCAGCAGTCCACCCAGGGGGTTGAATCAGCCCCAGCATTTT
v_gene: TRBV9; d_gene: TRBD2; abundance: .; j_gene: TRBJ2-5; CDR3aa: CASSVELAGGETQYF; CDR3nt: TGTGCCAGCAGCGTAGAACTAGCGGGAGGGGAGACCCAGTACTTC
v_gene: TRBV2; d_gene: .; abundance: .; j_gene: TRBJ1-5; CDR3aa: CASSEGRNQPQHF; CDR3nt: TGTGCCAGCAGTGAGGGCAGGAATCAGCCCCAGCATTTT
v_gene: TRBV18; d_gene: TRBD1; abundance: .; j_gene: TRBJ1-6; CDR3aa: CASSGETGSSYNSPLHF; CDR3nt: TGTGCCAGCTCAGGCGAGACAGGGAGCTCCTATAATTCACCCCTCCACTTT
v_gene: TRBV6-6; d_gene: .; abundance: .; j_gene: TRBJ1-5; CDR3aa: CASHSQLQGNQPQHF; CDR3nt: TGTGCCAGCCATTCCCAGTTACAGGGAAATCAGCCCCAGCATTTT
v_gene: TRBV15; d_gene: .; abundance: .; j_gene: TRBJ2-5; CDR3aa: CATSRDLGETQYF; CDR3nt: TGTGCCACCAGCAGAGATCTCGGGGAGACCCAGTACTTC
v_gene: TRBV7-8; d_gene: TRBD1; abundance: .; j_gene: TRBJ1-4; CDR3aa: CASSISLAQGFEKLFF; CDR3nt: TGTGCCAGCAGCATCAGCCTAGCACAGGGGTTTGAAAAACTGTTTTTT
v_gene: TRBV7-9; d_gene: .; abundance: .; j_gene: TRBJ2-7; CDR3aa: CASSPQTGEYEQYF; CDR3nt: TGTGCCAGCAGCCCCCAGACAGGAGAATACGAGCAGTACTTC
v_gene: TRBV4-1; d_gene: TRBD1; abundance: .; j_gene: TRBJ2-4; CDR3aa: CASSVQGASDIQYF; CDR3nt: TGCGCCAGCAGCGTACAGGGGGCCTCGGACATTCAGTACTTC
v_gene: TRBV2; d_gene: TRBD2; abundance: few; j_gene: TRBJ2-7; CDR3aa: CASSELAGIQYEQYF; CDR3nt: TGTGCCAGCAGTGAACTAGCGGGTATCCAGTACGAGCAGTACTTC
v_gene: TRBV19; d_gene: TRBD1; abundance: .; j_gene: TRBJ2-3; CDR3aa: CASSARQGPSTDTQYF; CDR3nt: TGTGCCAGTAGTGCCAGACAGGGACCTAGCACAGATACGCAGTATTTT
v_gene: TRBV15; d_gene: TRBD1; abundance: .; j_gene: TRBJ1-3; CDR3aa: CATSLQGVPGNTIYF; CDR3nt: TGTGCCACCAGCCTTCAGGGGGTCCCTGGAAACACCATATATTTT
v_gene: TRBV7-2; d_gene: .; abundance: .; j_gene: TRBJ2-3; CDR3aa: CASSLWGGLGTDTQYF; CDR3nt: TGTGCCAGCAGCTTATGGGGGGGCCTTGGCACAGATACGCAGTATTTT
v_gene: TRBV7-9; d_gene: .; abundance: .; j_gene: TRBJ2-1; CDR3aa: CASSPPGASHNEQFF; CDR3nt: TGTGCCAGCAGCCCACCAGGGGCGTCCCACAATGAGCAGTTCTTC
v_gene: TRBV4-1; d_gene: .; abundance: .; j_gene: TRBJ1-2; CDR3aa: CASSQVTRRKGYTF; CDR3nt: TGCGCCAGCAGCCAGGTGACTCGGAGGAAGGGCTACACCTTC
v_gene: TRBV27; d_gene: .; abundance: .; j_gene: TRBJ2-1; CDR3aa: CASSFTPPRTYNEQFF; CDR3nt: TGTGCCAGCAGTTTCACCCCTCCCAGAACCTACAATGAGCAGTTCTTC
v_gene: TRBV18; d_gene: TRBD1; abundance: .; j_gene: TRBJ1-6; CDR3aa: CASSQTQGAGNSPLHF; CDR3nt: TGTGCCAGCTCACAGACACAGGGGGCGGGTAATTCACCCCTCCACTTT
v_gene: TRBV6-5; d_gene: .; abundance: .; j_gene: TRBJ2-3; CDR3aa: CASSYRTTSTDTQYF; CDR3nt: TGTGCCAGCAGTTACCGGACAACCTCCACAGATACGCAGTATTTT
v_gene: TRBV29-1; d_gene: .; abundance: .; j_gene: TRBJ2-3; CDR3aa: CSVRGGINTDTQYF; CDR3nt: TGCAGCGTTAGGGGCGGAATAAATACAGATACGCAGTATTTT
v_gene: TRBV7-8; d_gene: .; abundance: .; j_gene: TRBJ2-7; CDR3aa: CASSSDNYEQYF; CDR3nt: TGTGCCAGCAGCTCGGACAACTACGAGCAGTACTTC
v_gene: TRBV7-9; d_gene: .; abundance: .; j_gene: TRBJ2-7; CDR3aa: CASSLTVAYEQYF; CDR3nt: TGTGCCAGCAGCTTAACAGTTGCCTACGAGCAGTACTTC
v_gene: TRBV21-1; d_gene: .; abundance: .; j_gene: TRBJ1-2; CDR3aa: CASTSNEGESGYTF; CDR3nt: TGTGCCAGCACCTCAAACGAGGGCGAGAGCGGCTACACCTTC
v_gene: TRBV10-1; d_gene: .; abundance: .; j_gene: TRBJ2-3; CDR3aa: CASSSGKDTQYF; CDR3nt: TGCGCCTCGTCATCGGGGAAGGATACGCAGTATTTT
v_gene: TRBV6-5; d_gene: .; abundance: .; j_gene: TRBJ1-1; CDR3aa: CASSLDPGVYEAFF; CDR3nt: TGTGCCAGCAGTCTGGACCCAGGGGTATATGAAGCTTTCTTT
v_gene: TRBV28; d_gene: .; abundance: .; j_gene: TRBJ2-5; CDR3aa: CASNRGSRQETQYF; CDR3nt: TGTGCCAGCAACCGGGGTTCCAGGCAAGAGACCCAGTACTTC
v_gene: TRBV2; d_gene: TRBD2; abundance: .; j_gene: TRBJ2-7; CDR3aa: CASMRTSLYEQYF; CDR3nt: TGTGCCAGCATGCGGACTAGTTTATACGAGCAGTACTTC
v_gene: TRBV4-1; d_gene: .; abundance: .; j_gene: TRBJ2-1; CDR3aa: CASSKIDRYNEQFF; CDR3nt: TGCGCCAGCAGCAAGATAGACAGGTACAATGAGCAGTTCTTC
v_gene: TRBV18; d_gene: TRBD2; abundance: .; j_gene: TRBJ2-3; CDR3aa: CASSRTSGEDTQYF; CDR3nt: TGTGCCAGCTCAAGGACTAGCGGGGAGGATACGCAGTATTTT
v_gene: TRBV5-1; d_gene: .; abundance: .; j_gene: TRBJ1-1; CDR3aa: CASSLRGAGEDAAFF; CDR3nt: TGCGCCAGCAGCTTACGTGGGGCGGGAGAGGATGCAGCTTTCTTT
v_gene: TRBV7-2; d_gene: .; abundance: .; j_gene: TRBJ2-7; CDR3aa: CASSLDRSGYEQYF; CDR3nt: TGTGCCAGCAGCTTAGATCGTAGCGGCTACGAGCAGTACTTC
v_gene: TRBV7-2; d_gene: .; abundance: .; j_gene: TRBJ2-3; CDR3aa: CASSDGLLTTDTQYF; CDR3nt: TGTGCCAGCAGCGATGGACTGCTAACCACAGATACGCAGTATTTT
v_gene: TRBV5-4; d_gene: TRBD2; abundance: .; j_gene: TRBJ2-1; CDR3aa: CASSLPSGDYNEQFF; CDR3nt: TGTGCCAGCAGCTTGCCTAGCGGGGATTACAATGAGCAGTTCTTC
v_gene: TRBV5-8; d_gene: .; abundance: .; j_gene: TRBJ2-1; CDR3aa: CASSWGGHTSSYNEQFF; CDR3nt: TGTGCCAGCAGTTGGGGGGGACACACGAGCTCCTACAATGAGCAGTTCTTC
v_gene: TRBV27; d_gene: .; abundance: .; j_gene: TRBJ2-7; CDR3aa: CASSLYDTSYEQYF; CDR3nt: TGTGCCAGCAGTTTATACGACACCTCCTACGAGCAGTACTTC
v_gene: TRBV14; d_gene: .; abundance: .; j_gene: TRBJ2-7; CDR3aa: CASSQDETGPYEQYF; CDR3nt: TGTGCCAGCAGCCAAGATGAGACAGGACCCTACGAGCAGTACTTC
v_gene: TRBV11-2; d_gene: TRBD2; abundance: .; j_gene: TRBJ2-7; CDR3aa: CASSLGGSGGAYEQYF; CDR3nt: TGTGCCAGCAGCTTAGGGGGAAGCGGGGGCGCCTACGAGCAGTACTTC
v_gene: TRBV25-1; d_gene: .; abundance: once; j_gene: TRBJ1-5; CDR3aa: CASSEDVRGFQPQHF; CDR3nt: TGTGCCAGCAGTGAGGACGTTCGGGGATTTCAGCCCCAGCATTTT
v_gene: TRBV19; d_gene: .; abundance: .; j_gene: TRBJ1-2; CDR3aa: CASSIGGGDGYTF; CDR3nt: TGTGCCAGTAGTATAGGAGGAGGGGATGGCTACACCTTC
v_gene: TRBV20-1; d_gene: .; abundance: .; j_gene: TRBJ2-7; CDR3aa: CSARRRGEQYF; CDR3nt: TGCAGTGCCCGCCGGAGGGGCGAGCAGTACTTC
v_gene: TRBV5-1; d_gene: .; abundance: .; j_gene: TRBJ2-2; CDR3aa: CASSLVSRIAGELFF; CDR3nt: TGCGCCAGCAGCTTGGTCTCCAGGATCGCCGGGGAGCTGTTTTTT
v_gene: TRBV10-3; d_gene: TRBD1; abundance: .; j_gene: TRBJ2-1; CDR3aa: CAISERQGVNNEQFF; CDR3nt: TGTGCCATCAGTGAGCGACAGGGTGTTAACAATGAGCAGTTCTTC
v_gene: TRBV19; d_gene: TRBD1; abundance: .; j_gene: TRBJ1-1; CDR3aa: CASTHLRLLTGGNTEAFF; CDR3nt: TGTGCCAGTACCCACCTACGCCTCCTGACAGGGGGAAACACTGAAGCTTTCTTT
v_gene: TRBV7-8; d_gene: .; abundance: .; j_gene: TRBJ2-1; CDR3aa: CASSYWDRSLANEQFF; CDR3nt: TGTGCCAGCAGCTATTGGGACAGATCACTAGCCAATGAGCAGTTCTTC
v_gene: TRBV7-2; d_gene: .; abundance: .; j_gene: TRBJ2-5; CDR3aa: CASSGGTWETQYF; CDR3nt: TGTGCCAGCAGCGGAGGGACGTGGGAGACCCAGTACTTC